These 29 T cell receptor beta chains came from one sample sequenced in a study of Graves' ophthalmopathy and Graves' hyperthyroidism. From RNA, the CDR3 regions of TCR beta chains were amplified and sequenced. The first round was an RT-PCR with HTBI primers, and the second round was a multiplex PCR. TCRdb ran MiXCR on the multiplex PCR reads and lists one entry per CDR3 protein. The sample shows 400,000 to 500,000 distinct CDR3 sequences, around 21% of them seen only once. Sequencing used peripheral blood. These receptors were obtained from a woman aged 18-29 years with stable Graves' hyperthyroidism.

This clonotype was detected ten times or more. The rearrangement links TRBV5-1 to TRBJ1-2; D is possibly TRBD1 (5 bases). Germline V gene data show CDR1 as SGHRS and CDR2 as YFSETQ. Trimming took 0 bases from V and 4 from J, leaving 13 bases between them. This CDR3 contains 15 residues. As DNA, the CDR3 is TGCGCCAGCAGCTTGGGAGCAGGGACGCGCTATGGCTACACCTTC. This sequence encodes CASSLGAGTRYGYTF.

In this sample, this clonotype turned up many times. This chain connects TRBV10-3 to TRBJ2-6; D is unresolved. CDR1 is ENHRY, CDR2 SYGVKD, per germline. Trimming shortened V by 9 bases and J by 0 bases, and 12 bases separated the two germline ends. The CDR3 extends over 15 amino acids. This CDR3 reads CAIRTFGSGANVLTF. The CDR3 DNA is TGTGCCATTAGGACCTTTGGCTCTGGGGCCAACGTCCTGACTTTC.

Ten or more counts support this clonotype. The V and J genes are TRBV30 and TRBJ2-7; D is undetermined. Trimming left V 6 bases short and J 6 bases short, with 18 bases between. The CDR3 is 13 residues long. Germline CDR1 GTSNPN, CDR2 SVGIG (reference sequence). This CDR3 reads CACKAGPRPEQYF. DNA for the CDR3: TGTGCCTGTAAGGCAGGTCCCCGCCCCGAGCAGTACTTC.

This clonotype was counted ten times or more. The chain links TRBV6-2 or TRBV6-3 to TRBJ1-2; no clear D gene. The germline V gene has CDR1 MNHEY and CDR2 SVGEGT. The CDR3 covers 12 residues. V was shortened by 6 bases and J by 4 bases, with 9 bases between the two germline ends. As DNA, the CDR3 is TGTGCCAGCAGAGGTCAGCCCTATGGCTACACCTTC. Protein product: CASRGQPYGYTF.

This clonotype came up many times. The chain carries TRBV30 and TRBJ2-5, with TRBD2 as a possible D gene (5 bases). Germline-derived CDR1 and CDR2 are GTSNPN and SVGIG (reference sequence). Deletions cut 4 bases from V and 5 bases from J, with 17 bases between. This CDR3 contains 14 residues. The CDR3 loop reads CAWKASMLGETQYF. The CDR3 nucleotides are TGTGCCTGGAAGGCTAGCATGCTCGGGGAGACCCAGTACTTC.

The chain has TRBV5-1 and TRBJ2-7; 8 bases map to TRBD2. Germline CDR1 reads SGHRS; CDR2 reads YFSETQ. The CDR3 runs 15 residues. Losses at the gene ends were 5 bases for V and 2 bases for J; bases not matched to a gene: 9. CDR3: CASRSAGTSAYEQYF. CDR3 DNA: TGCGCCAGCAGATCCGCCGGGACTAGTGCCTACGAGCAGTACTTC.

This clonotype has only one observation. The chain recombines TRBV4-1 with TRBJ1-5; D is unclear. Germline V CDR1 and CDR2: MGHRA, YSYEKL. The CDR3 spans 15 residues. Trimming cost V 0 bases and J 3 bases, with 9 bases left between them. CDR3 in DNA: TGCGCCAGCAGCCAAGATCCAAGGGCCAATCAGCCCCAGCATTTT. Translating gives CASSQDPRANQPQHF.

In this sample, this clonotype turned up many times. The chain links TRBV7-2 to TRBJ2-5, with D uncertain. The CDR3 has 13 amino acids. Trimming shortened V by 7 bases and J by 5 bases, and 14 bases separated the two germline ends. Germline V gene data show CDR1 as SGHTA and CDR2 as FQGNSA. The CDR3 sequence is CASTGARRETQYF. DNA of the CDR3: TGTGCCAGCACCGGCGCCAGACGGGAGACCCAGTACTTC. The full variable domain, completed using reference TRBV7-2 and TRBJ2-5, is GAGVSQSPSNKVTEKGKDVELRCDPISGHTALYWYRQSLGQGLEFLIYFQGNSAPDKSGLPSDRFSAERTGGSVSTLTIQRTQQEDSAVYLCASTGARRETQYFGPGTRLLVL.

For this clonotype: The junction does not match germline at one end; this may be a read error. The rearrangement uses TRBV12-3 or TRBV12-4 and TRBJ1-5; TRBD1 aligns across 8 bases. CDR3 length equals 14 residues. The CDR3 here is CASSFNRGYQPQHF. The CDR3 region has the DNA TGTGCCAGCAGTTTTAACAGGGGGTATCAGCCTCAGCATTTT.

In its sample, this clonotype was seen many times. In DNA, the CDR3 is TGTGCCAGCACTTCGAGCCCTTCAAGACGGTTGAACACTGAAGCTTTCTTT. Translation gives CASTSSPSRRLNTEAFF. The chain couples TRBV27 to TRBJ1-1; D not certain. CDR1 and CDR2 from the germline V gene are MNHEY and SMNVEV (reference sequence). CDR3 length: 17 residues. Trimming pared 7 bases from V and 0 bases from J, leaving 21 bases between.

This sequence joins TRBV4-3 and TRBJ1-1, with D possibly TRBD1 on 5 matching bases. The CDR3 has 16 amino acids. The V and J ends lost 5 bases and 0 bases respectively, with 16 bases between them. Germline values: CDR1 LGHNA, CDR2 YSLEER. In DNA, the CDR3 is TGCGCCAGCAGCAAGATAGGGCTAGGGGTGAACACTGAAGCTTTCTTT. Protein sequence: CASSKIGLGVNTEAFF.

This clonotype showed up many times. The chain combines TRBV4-1 with TRBJ2-7; D is undetermined. Trimming took 6 bases from V and 5 from J, leaving 11 bases between them. The CDR3 extends over 12 amino acids. Germline V lookup: CDR1 MGHRA, CDR2 YSYEKL. Here the CDR3 reads CASRVNDDEQYF. The CDR3 DNA is TGCGCCAGCAGGGTTAATGACGACGAGCAGTACTTC.

V and J are TRBV7-2 and TRBJ2-7; TRBD1 matches at 8 bases. Germline-derived CDR1 and CDR2 are SGHTA and FQGNSA. The CDR3 runs 14 residues. Trimming cost V 5 bases and J 6 bases; bases outside gene matches: 9. This chain's CDR3 is CASSRDRLMREQYF. CDR3 DNA: TGTGCCAGCAGCCGGGACAGGCTGATGCGCGAGCAGTACTTC.

This clonotype was seen many times. The rearrangement links TRBV12-3 or TRBV12-4 to TRBJ2-2, with 8 bases fitting TRBD1. V lost 5 bases, J lost 2 bases, and 4 bases stayed unmatched. The CDR3 totals 15 residues. Here the CDR3 reads CASSPQGVNTGELFF. The CDR3, as DNA: TGTGCCAGCAGTCCACAGGGGGTAAACACCGGGGAGCTGTTTTTT.

This clonotype has ten or more counts. The chain recombines TRBV12-3 or TRBV12-4 with TRBJ2-4; maybe TRBD2 (6 bases). Trimming shortened V by 2 bases and J by 13 bases, and 12 bases separated the two germline ends. This CDR3 spans 12 amino acids. DNA for the CDR3: TGTGCCAGCAGTTTACTGCCGGGACTGCAGTACTTC. Protein sequence: CASSLLPGLQYF.

This clonotype was observed many times. This chain connects TRBV30 to TRBJ2-5, with TRBD1 identical over 12 bases. In germline, CDR1 is GTSNPN, CDR2 SVGIG (reference sequence). The CDR3 consists of 17 residues. J lost 2 bases, V lost 6 bases, and 13 bases had no gene match. CDR3 in amino acids: CACSLRDRGRRQETQYF. The CDR3 coding sequence is TGTGCCTGCAGCCTCCGGGACAGGGGGCGCCGGCAAGAGACCCAGTACTTC.

V is TRBV18 and J is TRBJ1-2; D is undetermined. The germline V and J ends were trimmed by 0 bases and 4 bases, with 9 bases remaining between them. CDR3 length: 14 residues. Germline V gives CDR1 KGHSH, CDR2 LQKENI. CDR3 nucleotides: TGTGCCAGCTCACCACCGGCCAGAGTCTATGGCTACACCTTC. Protein: CASSPPARVYGYTF.

This clonotype was seen repeatedly, ten times or more. V usage is TRBV7-2 and J usage is TRBJ1-5, with D hard to call. V lost 0 bases and J 4 bases, leaving 7 bases between the germline ends. CDR3 length: 14 amino acids. Germline CDR1 and CDR2: SGHTA and FQGNSA. CDR3 bases: TGTGCCAGCAGCTTAGCCCTACGGAATCAGCCCCAGCATTTT. Translation: CASSLALRNQPQHF.

This clonotype came up many times. This chain joins TRBV12-3 or TRBV12-4 and TRBJ2-2, with 8 bases fitting TRBD2. CDR3 length: 13 amino acids. V trimming: 10 bases; J trimming: 0 bases; junction bases outside the gene matches: 1. CDR3 region: CATGLANTGELFF. The CDR3 nucleotides are TGTGCCACGGGACTAGCGAACACCGGGGAGCTGTTTTTT.

This clonotype was picked up many times. The chain couples TRBV12-5 to TRBJ1-3, with 7 nucleotides matching TRBD1. This CDR3 is 14 amino acids long. Germline V CDR1 and CDR2: LGHNT, FRNRAP. V lost 9 bases to trimming and J lost 4 bases; unmatched junction nucleotides: 9. The CDR3 nucleotides are TGTGCTAGATGGGGACAGACCATCGGAAACACCATATATTTT. Translated, it gives CARWGQTIGNTIYF.

As regards this clonotype: A single base separates this from a much larger clone, so it may be a read error. The chain is built from TRBV6-2 or TRBV6-3 and TRBJ1-2; D is ambiguous. Germline values: CDR1 MNHEY, CDR2 SVGEGT. V lost 6 bases, J lost 6 bases, and 8 bases lay in between. The length of the CDR3 is 11 residues. This chain's CDR3 is CASSGGHGYTF. The CDR3 coding sequence is TGTGCCAGCAGCGGCGGCCATGGCTACACCTTC.

This clonotype was counted many times. CDR3 sequence: CASSTDRGGETGELFF. CDR3 nucleotides: TGTGCCAGTAGTACGGACAGGGGAGGGGAAACCGGGGAGCTGTTTTTT. The V call is TRBV19, the J call TRBJ2-2; 9 bases agree with TRBD1. V shed 4 bases, J shed 5 bases, and the junction held 8 bases outside the gene matches. The CDR3 is 16 amino acids. The germline CDR1 and CDR2 sequences are LNHDA and SQIVND (reference sequence).

In this sample, this clonotype turned up many times. CDR3 DNA sequence: TGTGCCAGCAGCTTAGATGTGGGTATCGACGAGCAGTACTTC. As protein: CASSLDVGIDEQYF. The gene calls are TRBV7-9 and TRBJ2-7, with no clear D. The V end was cut by 1 base, the J end by 5 bases, with 12 bases between. CDR1 and CDR2 (germline): SEHNR, FQNEAQ (reference sequence). The CDR3 loop spans 14 amino acids.

This clonotype came up many times. The V gene is TRBV10-3, the J gene TRBJ1-2; no firm D call. The CDR3 has 13 amino acids. V lost 4 bases, J lost 4 bases, and 10 bases lay in between. Germline loops: CDR1 ENHRY, CDR2 SYGVKD. The CDR3 DNA reads as TGTGCCATCAGTGCCGACACTCCCTATGGCTACACCTTC. Translated: CAISADTPYGYTF.

The rearrangement joins TRBV13 to TRBJ1-1; D call uncertain. The CDR3 runs to 14 residues. The V end was cut by 1 base, the J end by 2 bases, with 8 bases between. The germline gives CDR1 PRHDT, CDR2 FYEKMQ (reference sequence). The CDR3 spells CASSLVTDNTEAFF. The CDR3 DNA follows: TGTGCCAGCAGCTTAGTGACTGACAACACTGAAGCTTTCTTT.

The chain has TRBV24-1 and TRBJ2-7; D is possibly TRBD2 (5 bases). The germline gives CDR1 KGHDR, CDR2 SFDVKD. The CDR3 spans 14 residues. Between the trimmed V and J ends, which lost 5 bases and 5 bases, there was a span of 15 bases. CDR3 sequence: CATSASGFLDEQYF. In DNA, the CDR3 is TGTGCCACCAGTGCGTCGGGGTTTCTAGACGAGCAGTACTTC.

This clonotype showed up many times. The chain employs TRBV14 and TRBJ2-7; no reliable D call. Trimming removed 4 bases from V and 3 bases from J, with 13 bases in between. CDR3 size: 14 residues. From germline, CDR1 is SGHDN and CDR2 FVKESK. The CDR3 protein is CASSPVGADYEQYF. CDR3 nucleotides: TGTGCCAGCAGCCCAGTTGGAGCCGACTACGAGCAGTACTTC.

This clonotype appeared many times. This chain joins TRBV5-1 and TRBJ2-7; 7 bases agree with TRBD2. The CDR3 covers 16 residues. Per germline, CDR1 SGHRS and CDR2 YFSETQ. Losses at the gene ends were 0 bases for V and 2 bases for J; bases not matched to a gene: 8. The CDR3 protein is CASSLAYGGSTYEQYF. The CDR3 nucleotides are TGCGCCAGCAGCTTGGCCTACGGCGGGAGTACCTACGAGCAGTACTTC.

This clonotype showed up many times. A much larger clone differs from this one at a single base, so this may be a read error. The chain links TRBV30 to TRBJ2-5, with D uncertain. The CDR3 runs 11 residues. The germline V gene encodes CDR1 GTSNPN and CDR2 SVGIG (reference sequence). CDR3 DNA: TGTGCCTGGGGTTATCAAGAGACCAAGTACTTC. This encodes CAWGYQETKYF.